Given below is one T cell receptor (beta chain) in context. The antigen remains unidentified. This CDR3 is 15 amino acids long. Trimming took off 1 base at V and 0 bases at J, with 7 bases between the two ends. The germline V gene has CDR1 MNHEY and CDR2 SMNVEV (reference sequence). This sample was included in a study of T cells in localized non-small cell lung cancer. The table came from immunoSEQ multiplex PCR; TCRdb's copy has only in-frame clones and leaves some out. The sample has 10,000 to 15,000 clones, 84% seen once. Overall study results and limits: Longer overall survival was associated with a higher density of T cells in the blood. Of the tissues analyzed, uninvolved adjacent lung showed maximal T cell clonality, greater than tumor. Because only a single region of the tumor was sequenced, heterogeneity remains possible. Paired adjacent lung recovered a median around 52 of the top 100 tumor clones.

Sequences were derived from peripheral blood, sampled before any cancer treatment. The rearrangement uses TRBV27 and TRBJ1-5; D not resolved. The TCR sequence derives from a male donor at least 60 years old with stage I squamous cell lung carcinoma. CDR3 in amino acids: CASSLLEDSNQPQHF. CDR3 DNA sequence: TGTGCCAGCAGTTTATTAGAGGATAGCAATCAGCCCCAGCATTTT.